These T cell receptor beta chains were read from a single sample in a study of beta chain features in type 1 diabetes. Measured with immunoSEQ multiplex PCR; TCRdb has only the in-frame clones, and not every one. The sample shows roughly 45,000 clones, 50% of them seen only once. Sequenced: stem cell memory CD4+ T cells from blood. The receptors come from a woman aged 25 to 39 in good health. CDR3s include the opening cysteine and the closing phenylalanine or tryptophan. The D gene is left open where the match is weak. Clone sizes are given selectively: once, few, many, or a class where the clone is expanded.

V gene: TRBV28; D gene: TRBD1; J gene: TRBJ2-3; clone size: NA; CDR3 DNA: TGTGCCAGCAGTTTTATAGGGACAGGCGCCACAGATACGCAGTATTTT; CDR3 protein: CASSFIGTGATDTQYF
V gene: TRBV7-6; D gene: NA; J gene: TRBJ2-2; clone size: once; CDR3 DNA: TGTGCCAGCAGCTTAGGAACTAGCCCCGGGGAGCTGTTTTTT; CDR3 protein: CASSLGTSPGELFF
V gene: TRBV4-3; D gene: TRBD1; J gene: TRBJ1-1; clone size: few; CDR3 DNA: TGCGCCAGCAGCCACAGAAAGACAGGGGACACTGAAGCTTTCTTT; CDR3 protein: CASSHRKTGDTEAFF
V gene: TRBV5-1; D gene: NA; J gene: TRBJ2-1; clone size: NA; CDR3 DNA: TGCGCCAGCAACTGGGGGGACAGCGTCTATGAGCAGTTCTTC; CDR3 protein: CASNWGDSVYEQFF
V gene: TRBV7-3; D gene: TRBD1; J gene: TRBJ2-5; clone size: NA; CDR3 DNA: TGTGCCAGCAGCTTAGGTTCAGGGGGCCTGGAGACCCAGTACTTC; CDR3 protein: CASSLGSGGLETQYF
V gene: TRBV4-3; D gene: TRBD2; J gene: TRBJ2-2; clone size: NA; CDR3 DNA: TGCGCCAGCAGCCAAGATCTTCTAGCGGGAGTTATCGGGGGCGGGGAGCTGTTTTTT; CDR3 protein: CASSQDLLAGVIGGGELFF
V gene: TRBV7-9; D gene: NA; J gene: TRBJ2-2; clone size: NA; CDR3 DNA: TGTGCCAGCAGCTTCGCCCCAGGGGTAACCGGGGAGCTGTTTTTT; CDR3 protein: CASSFAPGVTGELFF
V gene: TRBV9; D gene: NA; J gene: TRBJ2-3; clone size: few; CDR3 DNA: TGTGCCAGCAGCGTAGTCGAGGATACGCAGTATTTT; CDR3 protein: CASSVVEDTQYF
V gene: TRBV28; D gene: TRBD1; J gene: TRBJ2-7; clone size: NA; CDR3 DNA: TGTGCCAGCAGTCACCGGGACAGGGGTTACGAGCAGTACTTC; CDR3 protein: CASSHRDRGYEQYF
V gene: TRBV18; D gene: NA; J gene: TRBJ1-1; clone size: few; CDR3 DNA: TGTGCCAGCTCACCACGAGGCCGTCAGAACACTGAAGCTTTCTTT; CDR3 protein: CASSPRGRQNTEAFF
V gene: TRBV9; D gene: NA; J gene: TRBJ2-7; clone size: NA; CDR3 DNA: TGTGCCAGCAGCGTAGATACAGGGACGAACTACGAGCAGTACTTC; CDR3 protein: CASSVDTGTNYEQYF
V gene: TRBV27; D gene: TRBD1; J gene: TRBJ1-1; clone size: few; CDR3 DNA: TGTGCCAGCAGTCCGGGAGGGACAGCACACACTGAAGCTTTCTTT; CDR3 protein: CASSPGGTAHTEAFF
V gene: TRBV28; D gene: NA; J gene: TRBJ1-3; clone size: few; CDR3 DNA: TGTGCCAGCAGTTCTATTACAGTGATCTCTGGAAACACCATATATTTT; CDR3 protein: CASSSITVISGNTIYF
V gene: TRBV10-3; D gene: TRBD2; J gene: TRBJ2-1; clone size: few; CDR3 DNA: TGTGCCATCAGTGAGTCCGGACTAGGATGGGAGCAGTTCTTC; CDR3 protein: CAISESGLGWEQFF
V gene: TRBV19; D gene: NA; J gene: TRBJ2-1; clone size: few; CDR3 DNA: TGTGCCAGTAGTATAGTAGGGGCCCGGACTGAGCAGTTCTTC; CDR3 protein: CASSIVGARTEQFF
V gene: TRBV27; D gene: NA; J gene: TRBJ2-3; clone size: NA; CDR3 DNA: TGTGCCAGCAGTTTAGCCAGTGGTAGCGACCGGCAGTATTTT; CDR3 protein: CASSLASGSDRQYF
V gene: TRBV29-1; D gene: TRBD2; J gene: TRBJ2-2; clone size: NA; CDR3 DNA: TGCAGCACTGGGACTAGCGGGACGAACACCGGGGAGCTGTTTTTT; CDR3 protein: CSTGTSGTNTGELFF
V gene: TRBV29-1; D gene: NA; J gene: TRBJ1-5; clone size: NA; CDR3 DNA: TGCAGCGTTGCCCAGGCAGACAATCAGCCCCAGCATTTT; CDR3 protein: CSVAQADNQPQHF
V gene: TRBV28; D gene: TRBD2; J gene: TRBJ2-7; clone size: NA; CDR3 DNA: TGTGCCAGCAGTTTTTCTTCGGGAGGCGAATCCTACGAGCAGTACTTC; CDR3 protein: CASSFSSGGESYEQYF
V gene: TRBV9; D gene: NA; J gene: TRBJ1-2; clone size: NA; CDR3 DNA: TGTGCCAGCAGCGTAGAACAGGGCGTCTATGGCTACACCTTC; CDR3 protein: CASSVEQGVYGYTF
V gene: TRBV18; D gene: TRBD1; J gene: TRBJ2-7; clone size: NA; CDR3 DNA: TGTGCCAGCTCTCAGTCGACAGGGGATAACGAGCAGTACTTC; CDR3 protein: CASSQSTGDNEQYF
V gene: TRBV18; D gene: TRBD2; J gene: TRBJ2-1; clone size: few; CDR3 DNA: TGTGCCAGCTCACGAGAGACTAGCGGGTCCTACAATGAGCAGTTCTTC; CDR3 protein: CASSRETSGSYNEQFF
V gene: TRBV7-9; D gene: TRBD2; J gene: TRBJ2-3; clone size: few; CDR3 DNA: TGTGCCAGCAGCTCTTCTAGCGGGAGGGCGCGGAGCACAGATACGCAGTATTTT; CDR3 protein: CASSSSSGRARSTDTQYF
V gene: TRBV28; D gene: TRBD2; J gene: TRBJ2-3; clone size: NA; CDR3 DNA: TGTGCCAGCACGACTAGCGGGAGTACAGATACGCAGTATTTT; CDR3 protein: CASTTSGSTDTQYF
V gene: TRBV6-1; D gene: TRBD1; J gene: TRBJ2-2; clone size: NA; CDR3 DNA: TGTGCCAGCAGTGACAGGGGGCTGAACACCGGGGAGCTGTTTTTT; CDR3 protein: CASSDRGLNTGELFF
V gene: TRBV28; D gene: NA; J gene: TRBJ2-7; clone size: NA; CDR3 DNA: TGTGCCAGCAGTTTAGTCCACCAGGACTACGAGCAGTACTTC; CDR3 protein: CASSLVHQDYEQYF
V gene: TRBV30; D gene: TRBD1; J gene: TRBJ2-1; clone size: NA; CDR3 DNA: TGTGCCTGGAGTGGACAGGGCTACTCCTACAATGAGCAGTTCTTC; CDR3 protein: CAWSGQGYSYNEQFF
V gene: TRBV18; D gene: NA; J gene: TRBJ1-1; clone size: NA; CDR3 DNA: TGTGCCAGCTCACCACCCCTCGCGGGGTTAATGGGTGAAGCTTTCTTT; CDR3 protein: CASSPPLAGLMGEAFF
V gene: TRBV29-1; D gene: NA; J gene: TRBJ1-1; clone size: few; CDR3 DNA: TGCAGCGCAATCCACGGGGAAGCTTTCTTT; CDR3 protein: CSAIHGEAFF
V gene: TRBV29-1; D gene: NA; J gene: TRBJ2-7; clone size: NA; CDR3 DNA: TGCAGCGTTGTTTGGGGGGACTCCTACGAGCAGTACTTC; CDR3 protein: CSVVWGDSYEQYF
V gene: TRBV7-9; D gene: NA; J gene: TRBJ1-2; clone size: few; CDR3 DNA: TGTGCCAGCAGTCCTAACAGGGCTGGCTACACCTTC; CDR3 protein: CASSPNRAGYTF
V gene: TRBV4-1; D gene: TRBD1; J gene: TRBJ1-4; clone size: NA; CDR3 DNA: TGCGCCAGCAGCCAAGGACCGGGACAGACTAATGAAAAACTGTTTTTT; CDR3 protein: CASSQGPGQTNEKLFF
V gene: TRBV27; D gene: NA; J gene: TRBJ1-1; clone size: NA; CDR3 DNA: TGTGCCAGCAGTTTATCTCGCCTGAGGACTGAAGCTTTCTTT; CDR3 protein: CASSLSRLRTEAFF
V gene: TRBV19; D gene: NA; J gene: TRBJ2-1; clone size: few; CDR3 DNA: TGTGCCAGTAGTTCCCTCCGTGGGAGTCCCTACAATGAGCAGTTCTTC; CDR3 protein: CASSSLRGSPYNEQFF
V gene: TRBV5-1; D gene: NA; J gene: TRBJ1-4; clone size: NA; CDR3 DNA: TGCGCCAGCAGCTTGGCCCCTAACCCCGGGGGTGAAAAACTGTTTTTT; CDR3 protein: CASSLAPNPGGEKLFF
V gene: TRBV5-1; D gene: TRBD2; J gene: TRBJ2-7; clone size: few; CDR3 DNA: TGCGCCAGCAGCTTTACTAGCGGTAACTACGAGCAGTACTTC; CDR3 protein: CASSFTSGNYEQYF
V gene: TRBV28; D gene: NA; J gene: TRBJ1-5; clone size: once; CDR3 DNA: TGTGCCACCCTCGCCGGTAATCAGCCCCAGCATTTT; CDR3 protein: CATLAGNQPQHF
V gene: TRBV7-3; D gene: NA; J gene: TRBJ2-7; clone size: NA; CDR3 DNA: TGTGCCAGCAGCCCGACAGCCTACTCCTACGAGCAGTACTTC; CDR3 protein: CASSPTAYSYEQYF
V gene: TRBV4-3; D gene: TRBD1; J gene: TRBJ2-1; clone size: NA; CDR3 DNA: TGCGCCAGCAGCCGGAGACAGGGGGACTACAATGAGCAGTTCTTC; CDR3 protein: CASSRRQGDYNEQFF
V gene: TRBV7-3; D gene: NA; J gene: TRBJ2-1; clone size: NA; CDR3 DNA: TGTGCCAGCAGCTTAACACTAGCCGGGGGTGAGCAGTTCTTC; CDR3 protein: CASSLTLAGGEQFF
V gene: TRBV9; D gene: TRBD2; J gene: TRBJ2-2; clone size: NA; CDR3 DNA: TGTGCCAGCAGCGTAGGCTGGACTAGCGGGAAGGGGACCGGGGAGCTGTTTTTT; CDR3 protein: CASSVGWTSGKGTGELFF
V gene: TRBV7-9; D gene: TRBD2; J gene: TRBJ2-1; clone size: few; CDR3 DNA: TGTGCCAGCAGCTTAGGTGGCGGGAGGGGCAATGAGCAGTTCTTC; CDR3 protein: CASSLGGGRGNEQFF
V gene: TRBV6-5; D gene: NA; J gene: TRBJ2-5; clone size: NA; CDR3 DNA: TGTGCCAGCAGTTACTCGAGTGGGGCGCAAGAGACCCAGTACTTC; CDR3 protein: CASSYSSGAQETQYF
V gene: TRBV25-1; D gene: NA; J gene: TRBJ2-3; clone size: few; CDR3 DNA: TGTGCCAGCAGCCCTGGCTCTCTGGGCTGGGGCGCAGATACGCAGTATTTT; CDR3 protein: CASSPGSLGWGADTQYF
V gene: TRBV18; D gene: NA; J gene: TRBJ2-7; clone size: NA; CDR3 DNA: TGTGCCAGCTCACCAGAGGCTCAGGGCCCAATTTACGAGCAGTACTTC; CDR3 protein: CASSPEAQGPIYEQYF
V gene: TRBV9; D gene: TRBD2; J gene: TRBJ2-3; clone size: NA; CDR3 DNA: TGTGCCAGCAGCGTAGAGCTAGCGGGACATAGCACAGATACGCAGTATTTT; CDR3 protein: CASSVELAGHSTDTQYF
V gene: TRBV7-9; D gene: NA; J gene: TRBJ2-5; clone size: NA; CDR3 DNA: TGTGCCGCAGGTGGGGAGACCCAGTACTTC; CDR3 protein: CAAGGETQYF
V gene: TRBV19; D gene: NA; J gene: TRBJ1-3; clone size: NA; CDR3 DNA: TGTGCCAGTAGCACACATCAGGGCGCTGGAAACACCATATATTTT; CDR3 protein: CASSTHQGAGNTIYF
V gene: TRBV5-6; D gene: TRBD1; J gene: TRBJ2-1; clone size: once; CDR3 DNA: TGTGCCAGCAGCTCGCGGGCGACAGGGACCAATGAGCAGTTCTTC; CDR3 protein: CASSSRATGTNEQFF
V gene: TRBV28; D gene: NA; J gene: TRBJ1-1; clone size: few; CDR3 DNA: TGTGCCAGCAGGAGGTCGGGTAACACTGAAGCTTTCTTT; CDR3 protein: CASRRSGNTEAFF
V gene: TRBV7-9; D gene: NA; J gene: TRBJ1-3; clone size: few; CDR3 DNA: TGTGCCAGCAGCTCTACGAATCTACGGGGAAACACCATATATTTT; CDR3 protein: CASSSTNLRGNTIYF
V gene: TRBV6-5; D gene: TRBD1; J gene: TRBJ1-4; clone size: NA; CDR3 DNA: TGTGCCAGCGGCGGGACAGGGACTAATGAAAAACTGTTTTTT; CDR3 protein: CASGGTGTNEKLFF
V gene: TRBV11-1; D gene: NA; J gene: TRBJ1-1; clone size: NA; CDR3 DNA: TGTGCCAGCAGCTTCGGGGAAGGAGGCACTGAAGCTTTCTTT; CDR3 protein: CASSFGEGGTEAFF
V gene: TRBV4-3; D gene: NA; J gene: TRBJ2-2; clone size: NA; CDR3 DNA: TGCGCCAGCAGCCAAGGGGGCGGGATCGCGAACACCGGGGAGCTGTTTTTT; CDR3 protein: CASSQGGGIANTGELFF
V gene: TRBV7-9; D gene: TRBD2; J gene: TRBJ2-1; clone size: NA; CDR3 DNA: TGTGCCAGCAGCCAAGCCGGGACTAGCGGGACCCCAAATGAGCAGTTCTTC; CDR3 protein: CASSQAGTSGTPNEQFF